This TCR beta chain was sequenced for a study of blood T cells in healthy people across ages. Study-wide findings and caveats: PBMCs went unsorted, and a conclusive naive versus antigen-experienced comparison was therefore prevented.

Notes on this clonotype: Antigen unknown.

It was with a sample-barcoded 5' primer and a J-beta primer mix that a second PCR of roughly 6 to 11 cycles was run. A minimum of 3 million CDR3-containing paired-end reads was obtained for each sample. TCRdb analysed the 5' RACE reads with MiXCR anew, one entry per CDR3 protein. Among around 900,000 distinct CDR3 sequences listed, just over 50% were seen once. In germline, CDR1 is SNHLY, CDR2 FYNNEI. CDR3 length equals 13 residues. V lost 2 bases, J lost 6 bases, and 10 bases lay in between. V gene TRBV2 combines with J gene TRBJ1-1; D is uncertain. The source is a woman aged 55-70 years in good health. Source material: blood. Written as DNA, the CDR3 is TGTGCCAGCAGTGAAATCTCTCGGGCTGAAGCTTTCTTT. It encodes CASSEISRAEAFF.